These 2 T cell receptor beta chains were all obtained from the same sample, sequenced in a study of OX40 agonist ivuxolimab in advanced cancers. TCRdb's table, derived via immunoSEQ multiplex PCR, lists solely in-frame clones and lacks some. Of about 89,000 clones in the sample, roughly 90% were seen once. This specimen consisted of CD4+ or CD8+ T cells sorted from blood, obtained in a trial of the OX40 agonist ivuxolimab. The receptors originated from an adult with an advanced solid tumor such as melanoma, head and neck, liver or kidney cancer.

The rearrangement links TRBV2 to TRBJ1-2; D possibly corresponds to TRBD1 (5 bases). The V end lost 7 bases, the J end lost 0 bases, and 12 bases lay between the germline ends. CDR3 length: 14 residues. Germline V gene data show CDR1 as SNHLY and CDR2 as FYNNEI. The CDR3 spells CASIPQGSNYGYTF. The DNA of the CDR3 is TGTGCCAGCATTCCCCAGGGCTCTAACTATGGCTACACCTTC.

This clone is a singleton in its sample. The chain combines TRBV7-2 with TRBJ2-2; 14 bases line up with TRBD2. After removal of 1 base from V and 7 bases from J, the junction contained 8 bases not matched to a gene. Germline V gene sequence: CDR1 SGHTA, CDR2 FQGNSA. The CDR3 totals 18 residues. CDR3 loop: CASSLGLAGGLSLGELFF. CDR3 DNA: TGTGCCAGCAGCTTAGGACTAGCGGGGGGGTTGTCCCTCGGGGAGCTGTTTTTT. Combining the CDR3 with reference TRBV7-2 and TRBJ2-2 gives the whole variable domain GAGVSQSPSNKVTEKGKDVELRCDPISGHTALYWYRQSLGQGLEFLIYFQGNSAPDKSGLPSDRFSAERTGGSVSTLTIQRTQQEDSAVYLCASSLGLAGGLSLGELFFGEGSRLTVL.